Below, 26 T cell receptor beta chains from the same sample are listed, as sequenced in a study of blood T cell repertoires in COVID-19. The table came from immunoSEQ multiplex PCR; TCRdb's copy has only in-frame clones and leaves some out. The sample has some 300,000 clones; around 91% are singletons. Sequenced: PBMCs or T cells enriched from blood (not recorded which). The receptors shown here come from a woman in her forties who had recovered from COVID-19.

The chain carries TRBV7-2 and TRBJ2-5; D gene ambiguous. With 2 bases removed from V and 0 bases from J, the gap between germline ends came to 7 bases. Germline V gene sequence: CDR1 SGHTA, CDR2 FQGNSA. This CDR3 spans 14 amino acids. This chain's CDR3 is CASSLTINQETQYF. In DNA form, the CDR3 reads TGTGCCAGCAGCTTAACAATCAACCAAGAGACCCAGTACTTC. Together with reference TRBV7-2 and TRBJ2-5, the CDR3 gives the full variable domain: GAGVSQSPSNKVTEKGKDVELRCDPISGHTALYWYRQSLGQGLEFLIYFQGNSAPDKSGLPSDRFSAERTGGSVSTLTIQRTQQEDSAVYLCASSLTINQETQYFGPGTRLLVL.

This chain connects TRBV11-3 to TRBJ2-1; tentative D call: TRBD2 (5 bases). Trimming took 3 bases from V and 7 from J, leaving 10 bases between them. This CDR3 comprises 13 residues. Germline V gene data show CDR1 as SGHNT and CDR2 as YENEEA. The CDR3 loop is CASSFIGKNEQFF. The CDR3 region has the DNA TGTGCCAGCAGCTTTATCGGGAAGAATGAGCAGTTCTTC.

This clone has ten or more counts. V gene TRBV24-1 combines with J gene TRBJ2-1, with D possibly being TRBD2 (6 bases). V was cut by 5 bases and J by 10 bases, with 11 bases left in between. Looked up from germline, CDR1 is KGHDR and CDR2 is SFDVKD. There are 12 residues in the CDR3. CDR3 sequence (DNA): TGTGCCACCAGTGTTGGCGGGAAGGAGCAGTTCTTC. Translating gives CATSVGGKEQFF.

The J gene is TRBJ2-3, the V gene TRBV28; D ambiguous. This CDR3 has 14 residues. Trimming removed 3 bases at V and 3 bases at J, with 10 bases between. Germline CDR1 and CDR2: MDHEN and SYDVKM. The CDR3 reads CASSFLSGTDTQYF. CDR3 coding DNA: TGTGCCAGCAGTTTCCTCTCCGGGACAGATACGCAGTATTTT.

The chain couples TRBV6-4 to TRBJ2-4; 8 positions match TRBD2. The V and J ends lost 3 bases and 6 bases, in that order; junction bases with no gene match: 7. This CDR3 spans 15 amino acids. The germline gives CDR1 MRHNA, CDR2 SNTAGT. CDR3 region: CASSEKRERINIQYF. The CDR3 DNA follows: TGTGCCAGCAGTGAAAAGCGGGAGAGGATAAACATTCAGTACTTC.

About this clone itself: This specimen includes other DNA sequences encoding the same CDR3. The chain combines TRBV29-1 with TRBJ1-2; TRBD1 agrees at 9 bases. This CDR3 is built from 12 residues. Germline V gene lookup returns CDR1 SQVTM and CDR2 ANQGSEA. V shed 4 bases and J 3 bases; nucleotides not matched to a gene: 0. The CDR3 reads CSVGQGDYGYTF. In DNA form, the CDR3 reads TGCAGCGTTGGACAGGGGGACTATGGCTACACCTTC. The full variable domain, completed using reference TRBV29-1 and TRBJ1-2, is SAVISQKPSRDICQRGTSLTIQCQVDSQVTMMFWYRQQPGQSLTLIATANQGSEATYESGFVIDKFPISRPNLTFSTLTVSNMSPEDSSIYLCSVGQGDYGYTFGSGTRLTVV.

The V call is TRBV7-9, the J call TRBJ2-1, with TRBD1 identical over 8 bases. Germline V gene lookup returns CDR1 SEHNR and CDR2 FQNEAQ (reference sequence). This CDR3 is 16 amino acids long. V dropped 3 bases and J dropped 1; count of bases not matched to a gene: 5. In DNA, the CDR3 is TGTGCCAGCAGCTTCGGACAGGGTGGTTCCTACAATGAGCAGTTCTTC. Its protein product is CASSFGQGGSYNEQFF.

The J gene is TRBJ1-6, the V gene TRBV6-2 or TRBV6-3; weak D call: TRBD1 (5 bases). V lost 0 bases to trimming and J lost 8 bases, with 11 bases between them. Germline assignment: CDR1 MNHEY and CDR2 SVGEGT. This CDR3 is built from 15 residues. This CDR3 reads CASSYSFRADSPLHF. The DNA for the CDR3 is TGTGCCAGCAGTTACTCGTTCAGGGCTGATTCACCCCTCCACTTT.

This chain's CDR3 is CAISDGLAGVEQYF. Written as DNA, the CDR3 is TGTGCCATCAGTGATGGACTAGCGGGAGTCGAGCAGTACTTC. V is TRBV10-3 and J is TRBJ2-7; 13 positions agree with TRBD2. Germline-derived CDR1 and CDR2 are ENHRY and SYGVKD. The CDR3 consists of 14 residues. With V trimmed by 3 bases and J by 6 bases, 2 bases remained unmatched.

This clone was seen more than once but under ten times. The V gene is TRBV10-2, the J gene TRBJ2-7; 7 bases match TRBD1. Germline assignment: CDR1 WSHSY and CDR2 SAAADI. V shed 10 bases, J shed 1 base, and the junction held 16 bases outside the gene matches. The CDR3 sequence is 16 residues long. CDR3: CATFPFRDSPSYEQYF. The CDR3 region has the DNA TGCGCCACCTTTCCCTTCCGGGACAGCCCGTCCTACGAGCAGTACTTC.

The chain has TRBV6-5 and TRBJ2-1; TRBD2 matches 10 bases. Germline assignment: CDR1 MNHEY and CDR2 SVGAGI. The CDR3 has 15 residues. Trimming took 7 bases from V and 4 from J; bases not matched to a gene: 7. This chain's CDR3 is CASTAGLALYNEQFF. Written as DNA, the CDR3 is TGTGCCAGCACCGCGGGACTAGCGCTTTACAATGAGCAGTTCTTC.

This chain uses TRBV5-1 with TRBJ2-5; 10 nucleotides align to TRBD1. V was pared by 3 bases and J by 5 bases, with 7 bases of the junction left unmatched. The CDR3 has 15 amino acids. Germline V gene lookup returns CDR1 SGHRS and CDR2 YFSETQ. CDR3 loop: CASSWMGQGQETQYF. As DNA, the CDR3 is TGCGCCAGCAGCTGGATGGGACAGGGGCAGGAGACCCAGTACTTC.

The chain carries TRBV5-1 and TRBJ2-1, with 10 bases matching TRBD1. CDR3 length equals 16 residues. The V segment lost 4 bases and the J segment 8 bases; nucleotides outside the gene matches: 12. Germline V lookup: CDR1 SGHRS, CDR2 YFSETQ. CDR3 in amino acids: CASSAGPGQGSHEQFF. CDR3 sequence (DNA): TGCGCCAGCAGCGCCGGACCGGGACAGGGGTCTCATGAGCAGTTCTTC.

A single count supports this clone. An end of the junction differs from the germline gene, which may be a read error. This chain links TRBV7-7 with TRBJ2-5; tentatively, D is TRBD1 (5 bases). This CDR3 comprises 15 residues. CDR1 and CDR2 from the germline V gene are SSHAT and FNYEAQ (reference sequence). The DNA for the CDR3 is TGTGCTAGCAGCTGGAGTGGGGCAGACCAAGAGACCCAGTACTTC. Its translation is CASSWSGADQETQYF.

The chain carries TRBV7-2 and TRBJ2-1, with TRBD2 identical over 9 bases. Germline V gene sequence: CDR1 SGHTA, CDR2 FQGNSA. The length of the CDR3 is 16 residues. V was clipped by 1 base and J by 3 bases; unmatched bases: 4. The CDR3 here is CASSLESSGVYNEQFF. CDR3 in DNA: TGTGCCAGCAGCTTAGAGTCTAGCGGGGTCTACAATGAGCAGTTCTTC.

The chain couples TRBV5-1 to TRBJ2-5, with 10 positions matching TRBD1. V lost 0 bases, J lost 2 bases, and 7 bases stayed unmatched. This CDR3 comprises 17 residues. Germline CDR1 SGHRS, CDR2 YFSETQ. The DNA for the CDR3 is TGCGCCAGCAGCTTGGACCGGGACAGGGGTATACAAGAGACCCAGTACTTC. Protein sequence: CASSLDRDRGIQETQYF. Combining the CDR3 with reference TRBV5-1 and TRBJ2-5 gives the whole variable domain KAGVTQTPRYLIKTRGQQVTLSCSPISGHRSVSWYQQTPGQGLQFLFEYFSETQRNKGNFPGRFSGRQFSNSRSEMNVSTLELGDSALYLCASSLDRDRGIQETQYFGPGTRLLVL.

This chain uses TRBV28 with TRBJ2-7, with D possibly matching TRBD2 (6 bases). The CDR3 is made up of 13 amino acids. Trimming left V 3 bases short and J 7 bases short, with 13 bases between. Germline assignment: CDR1 MDHEN and CDR2 SYDVKM. CDR3 bases: TGTGCCAGCAGTTTCCCGCTGGGGGGAGAGCAGTACTTC. Protein product: CASSFPLGGEQYF.

This chain uses TRBV7-8 with TRBJ2-7, with D tentatively TRBD2 (5 bases). With 4 bases removed from V and 5 bases from J, the gap between germline ends came to 12 bases. This CDR3 spans 13 amino acids. Germline V gene sequence: CDR1 SGHVS, CDR2 FQNEAQ. The CDR3 sequence: CASSSAILDEQYF. The DNA of the CDR3 is TGTGCCAGCAGCTCCGCCATACTAGACGAGCAGTACTTC. The whole variable domain, filled in from reference TRBV7-8 and TRBJ2-7, reads GAGVSQSPRYKVAKRGQDVALRCDPISGHVSLFWYQQALGQGPEFLTYFQNEAQLDKSGLPSDRFFAERPEGSVSTLKIQRTQQEDSAVYLCASSSAILDEQYFGPGTRLTVT.

The chain has TRBV18 and TRBJ1-1, with 7 bases that match TRBD1. V shed 3 bases, J shed 5 bases, and the junction held 6 bases outside the gene matches. This CDR3 is 14 amino acids long. Germline lookup yields CDR1 KGHSH and CDR2 LQKENI. DNA of the CDR3: TGTGCCAGCTCACCTTTCTCAGGGGGTACTGAAGCTTTCTTT. Its translation: CASSPFSGGTEAFF.

The rearrangement uses TRBV5-4 and TRBJ1-1, with TRBD1 matching over 7 bases. The germline V gene encodes CDR1 SGHNT and CDR2 YYREEE (reference sequence). V lost 0 bases and J lost 1; bases outside the gene matches: 3. CDR3 length: 15 amino acids. The CDR3 protein is CASSLVGTENTEAFF. The CDR3 DNA is TGTGCCAGCAGCTTGGTGGGGACAGAGAACACTGAAGCTTTCTTT.

The genes are TRBV24-1 and TRBJ2-1; 9 bases map to TRBD1. Germline CDR1 is KGHDR and CDR2 is SFDVKD. This CDR3 contains 17 residues. Trimming removed 3 bases from V and 0 bases from J; junction bases left unmatched: 5. CDR3 bases: TGTGCCACCAGTGATACAGGGGGCTATATCTCCTACAATGAGCAGTTCTTC. Amino acid sequence: CATSDTGGYISYNEQFF.

The chain couples TRBV28 to TRBJ1-1; TRBD1 matches 8 bases. There are 15 residues in the CDR3. Per germline, CDR1 MDHEN and CDR2 SYDVKM. The J segment lost 5 bases and the V segment lost 6 bases, leaving 11 bases of the junction unmatched. The DNA for the CDR3 is TGTGCCAGCAGATCGACAGGGGCATCGAAGACTGAAGCTTTCTTT. This codes for CASRSTGASKTEAFF.

V and J are TRBV7-5 and TRBJ1-1; whether TRBD1, the table's D call, matches the DNA was not checked. TRBV7-5 is described as a pseudogene. CDR3 length equals 13 residues. CDR3 loop: CARSLDRDTEAFF. CDR3 nucleotide sequence: TGTGCCAGAAGCTTGGACAGGGACACTGAAGCTTTCTTT.

This clone was seen once. The V gene is TRBV19, the J gene TRBJ1-6, with a weak D call TRBD1 (5 bases). Germline CDR1 LNHDA, CDR2 SQIVND (reference sequence). CDR3 length equals 14 residues. Trimming cost V 0 bases and J 7 bases, with 7 bases left between them. The CDR3 reads CASSIDRGNSPLHF. CDR3 nucleotides: TGTGCCAGTAGTATAGATCGGGGGAATTCACCCCTCCACTTT.

Only one count was recorded for this clone. The chain combines TRBV18 with TRBJ2-1; D not certain. Trimming took 5 bases from V and 5 from J, leaving 4 bases between them. CDR1 and CDR2 (germline): KGHSH, LQKENI. This CDR3 contains 11 residues. In nucleotides, the CDR3 is TGTGCCAGCTCAACGGACAATGAGCAGTTCTTC. Translation gives CASSTDNEQFF.

The V gene is TRBV25-1, the J gene TRBJ2-1; TRBD2 agrees at 7 bases. This CDR3 is built from 15 residues. V was pared by 0 bases and J by 6 bases, with 5 bases of the junction left unmatched. Germline CDR1 is MGHDK and CDR2 is SYGVNS. Here the CDR3 DNA reads TGTGCCAGCAGTGAATATTCCGGGACTACCAATGAGCAGTTCTTC. Protein: CASSEYSGTTNEQFF.